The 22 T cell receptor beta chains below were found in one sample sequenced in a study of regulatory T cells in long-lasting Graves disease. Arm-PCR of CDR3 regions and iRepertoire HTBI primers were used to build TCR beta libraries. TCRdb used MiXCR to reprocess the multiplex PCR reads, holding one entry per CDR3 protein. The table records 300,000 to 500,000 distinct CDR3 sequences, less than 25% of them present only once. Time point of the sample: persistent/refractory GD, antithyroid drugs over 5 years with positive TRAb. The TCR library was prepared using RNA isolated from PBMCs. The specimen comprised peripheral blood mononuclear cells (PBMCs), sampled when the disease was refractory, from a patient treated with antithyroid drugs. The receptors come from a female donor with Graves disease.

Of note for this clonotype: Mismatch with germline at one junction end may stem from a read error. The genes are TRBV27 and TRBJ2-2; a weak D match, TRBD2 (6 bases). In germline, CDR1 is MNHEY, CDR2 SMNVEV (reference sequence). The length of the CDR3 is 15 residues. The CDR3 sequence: CASSLSGGNTGEPFF. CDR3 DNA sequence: TGTGCCAGCAGTTTATCGGGCGGGAACACCGGGGAGCCGTTTTTT.

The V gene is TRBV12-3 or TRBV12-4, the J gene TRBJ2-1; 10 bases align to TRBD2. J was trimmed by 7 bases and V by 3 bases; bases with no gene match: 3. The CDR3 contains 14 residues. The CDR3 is CASSFGTSDNEQFF. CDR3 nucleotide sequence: TGTGCCAGCAGTTTCGGGACTAGCGATAATGAGCAGTTCTTC.

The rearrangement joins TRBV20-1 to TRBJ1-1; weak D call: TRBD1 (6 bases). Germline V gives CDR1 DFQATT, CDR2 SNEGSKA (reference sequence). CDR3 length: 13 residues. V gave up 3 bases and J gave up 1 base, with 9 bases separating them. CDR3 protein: CSARRTENTEAFF. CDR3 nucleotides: TGCAGTGCTAGGAGGACAGAGAACACTGAAGCTTTCTTT.

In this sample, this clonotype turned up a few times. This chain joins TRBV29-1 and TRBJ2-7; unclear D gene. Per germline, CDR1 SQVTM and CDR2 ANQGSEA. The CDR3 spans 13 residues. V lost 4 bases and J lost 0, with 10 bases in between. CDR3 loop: CSVVKVSSYEQYF. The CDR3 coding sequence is TGCAGCGTTGTGAAGGTGAGCTCCTACGAGCAGTACTTC.

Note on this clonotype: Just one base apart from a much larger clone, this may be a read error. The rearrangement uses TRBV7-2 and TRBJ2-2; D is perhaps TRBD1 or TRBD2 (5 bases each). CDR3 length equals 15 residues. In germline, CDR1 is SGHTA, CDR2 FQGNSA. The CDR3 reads CASSLRQPRTGELSF. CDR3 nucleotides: TGTGCCAGCAGCCTTAGACAGCCACGGACCGGGGAGCTGTCTTTT.

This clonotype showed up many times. This CDR3 reads CASRPRGGIQETQYF. CDR3 DNA: TGTGCCAGCCGACCCCGGGGGGGTATCCAAGAGACCCAGTACTTC. The V and J genes are TRBV12-3 or TRBV12-4 and TRBJ2-5; 8 positions agree with TRBD2. The CDR3 is made up of 15 amino acids. V shed 8 bases, J shed 1 base, and the junction held 9 bases outside the gene matches.

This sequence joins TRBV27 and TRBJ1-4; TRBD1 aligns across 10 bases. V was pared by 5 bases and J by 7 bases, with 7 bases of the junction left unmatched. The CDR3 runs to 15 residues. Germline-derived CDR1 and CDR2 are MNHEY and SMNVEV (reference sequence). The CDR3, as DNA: TGTGCCAGCAGTCTCGACAGGGGGCTGGGTGAAAAACTGTTTTTT. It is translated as CASSLDRGLGEKLFF.

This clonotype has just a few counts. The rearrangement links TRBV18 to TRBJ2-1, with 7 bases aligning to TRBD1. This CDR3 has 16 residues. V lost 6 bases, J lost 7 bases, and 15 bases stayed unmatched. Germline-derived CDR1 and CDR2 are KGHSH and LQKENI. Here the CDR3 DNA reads TGTGCCAGCTCCCGAAAGGGGGCAGGTAGCAGGAATGAGCAGTTCTTC. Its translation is CASSRKGAGSRNEQFF.

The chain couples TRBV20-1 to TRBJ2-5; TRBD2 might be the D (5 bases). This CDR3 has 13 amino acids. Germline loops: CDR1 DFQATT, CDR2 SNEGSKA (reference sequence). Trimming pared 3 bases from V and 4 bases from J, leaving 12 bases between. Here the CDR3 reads CSASAGVGETQYF. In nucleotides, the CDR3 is TGCAGTGCTAGTGCCGGGGTGGGAGAGACCCAGTACTTC.

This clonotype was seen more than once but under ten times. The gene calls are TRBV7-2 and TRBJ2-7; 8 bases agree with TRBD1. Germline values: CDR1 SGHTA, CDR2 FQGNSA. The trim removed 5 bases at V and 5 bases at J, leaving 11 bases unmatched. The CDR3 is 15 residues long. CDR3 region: CASSPDRVQVDEQYF. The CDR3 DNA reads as TGTGCCAGCAGCCCGGACAGGGTTCAAGTCGACGAGCAGTACTTC.

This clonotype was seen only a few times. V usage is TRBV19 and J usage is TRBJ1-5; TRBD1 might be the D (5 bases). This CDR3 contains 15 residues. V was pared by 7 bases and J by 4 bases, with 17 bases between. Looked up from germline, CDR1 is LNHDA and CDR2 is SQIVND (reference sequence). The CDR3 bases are TGTGCCAGTACCCCTACCAACAGGAAGAATCAGCCCCAGCATTTT. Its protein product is CASTPTNRKNQPQHF.

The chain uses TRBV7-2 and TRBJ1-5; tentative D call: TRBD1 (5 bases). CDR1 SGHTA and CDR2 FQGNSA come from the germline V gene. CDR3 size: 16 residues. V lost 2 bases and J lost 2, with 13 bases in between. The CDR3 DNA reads TGTGCCAGCAGCTTACGTCGAGCCAGGGGCAATCAGCCCCAGCATTTT. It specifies CASSLRRARGNQPQHF.

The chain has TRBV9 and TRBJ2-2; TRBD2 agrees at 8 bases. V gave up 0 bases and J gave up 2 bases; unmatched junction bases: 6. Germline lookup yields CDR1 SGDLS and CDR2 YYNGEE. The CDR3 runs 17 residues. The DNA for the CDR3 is TGTGCCAGCAGCGTAGGGTCTAGCGGGCATAACACCGGGGAGCTGTTTTTT. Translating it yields CASSVGSSGHNTGELFF. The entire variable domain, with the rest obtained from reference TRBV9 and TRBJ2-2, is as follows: DSGVTQTPKHLITATGQRVTLRCSPRSGDLSVYWYQQSLDQGLQFLIQYYNGEERAKGNILERFSAQQFPDLHSELNLSSLELGDSALYFCASSVGSSGHNTGELFFGEGSRLTVL.

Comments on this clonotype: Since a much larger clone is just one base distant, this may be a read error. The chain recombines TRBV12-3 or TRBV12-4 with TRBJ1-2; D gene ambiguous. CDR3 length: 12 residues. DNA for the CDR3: TGTGCCAGCAGAAAAGGCAGCTATGGCCACACCTTC. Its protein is CASRKGSYGHTF.

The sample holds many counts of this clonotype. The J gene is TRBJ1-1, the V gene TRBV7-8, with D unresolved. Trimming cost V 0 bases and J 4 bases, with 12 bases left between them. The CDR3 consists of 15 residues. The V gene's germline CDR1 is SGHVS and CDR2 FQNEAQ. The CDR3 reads CASSLAVGISTEAFF. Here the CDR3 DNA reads TGTGCCAGCAGCTTAGCGGTAGGGATAAGCACTGAAGCTTTCTTT.

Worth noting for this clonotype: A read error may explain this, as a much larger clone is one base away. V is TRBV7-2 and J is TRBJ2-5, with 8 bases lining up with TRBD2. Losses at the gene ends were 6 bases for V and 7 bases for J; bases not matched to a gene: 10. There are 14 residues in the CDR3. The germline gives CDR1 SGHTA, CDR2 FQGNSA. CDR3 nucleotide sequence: TGTGCCAGCAGACCAGCGGGAGTTATTGGGACCCAGTACTTC. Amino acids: CASRPAGVIGTQYF.

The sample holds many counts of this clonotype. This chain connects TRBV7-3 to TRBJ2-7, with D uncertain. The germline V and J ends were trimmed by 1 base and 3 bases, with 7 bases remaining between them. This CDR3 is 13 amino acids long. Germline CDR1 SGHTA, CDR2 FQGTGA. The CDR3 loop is CASSLRPDYEQYF. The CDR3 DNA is TGTGCCAGCAGCTTAAGGCCGGACTACGAGCAGTACTTC. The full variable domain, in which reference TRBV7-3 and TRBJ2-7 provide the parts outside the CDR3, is GAGVSQTPSNKVTEKGKYVELRCDPISGHTALYWYRQSLGQGPEFLIYFQGTGAADDSGLPNDRFFAVRPEGSVSTLKIQRTERGDSAVYLCASSLRPDYEQYFGPGTRLTVT.

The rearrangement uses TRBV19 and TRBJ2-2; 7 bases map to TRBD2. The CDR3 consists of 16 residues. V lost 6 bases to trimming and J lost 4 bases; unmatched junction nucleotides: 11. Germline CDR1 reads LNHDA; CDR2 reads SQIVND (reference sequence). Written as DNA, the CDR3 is TGTGCCAGTAGCCCGCAACTAGCGAGGCGCACCGGGGAGCTGTTTTTT. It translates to CASSPQLARRTGELFF.

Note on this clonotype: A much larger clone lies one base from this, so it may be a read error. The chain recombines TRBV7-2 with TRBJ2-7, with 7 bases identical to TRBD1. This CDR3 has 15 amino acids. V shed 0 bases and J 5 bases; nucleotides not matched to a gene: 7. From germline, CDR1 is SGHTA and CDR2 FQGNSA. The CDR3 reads CASSLAPRGRHEQYF. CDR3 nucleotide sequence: TGTGCCAGCAGCTTAGCGCCGAGGGGGCGACACGAGCAGTACTTC. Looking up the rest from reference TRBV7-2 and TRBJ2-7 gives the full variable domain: GAGVSQSPSNKVTEKGKDVELRCDPISGHTALYWYRQSLGQGLEFLIYFQGNSAPDKSGLPSDRFSAERTGGSVSTLTIQRTQQEDSAVYLCASSLAPRGRHEQYFGPGTRLTVT.

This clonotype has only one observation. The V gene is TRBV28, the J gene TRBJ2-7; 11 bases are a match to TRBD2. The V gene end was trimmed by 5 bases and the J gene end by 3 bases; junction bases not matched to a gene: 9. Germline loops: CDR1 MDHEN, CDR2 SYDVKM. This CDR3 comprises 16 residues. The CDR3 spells CASSLKGLADGYEQYF. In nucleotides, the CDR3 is TGTGCCAGCAGTCTTAAGGGACTAGCGGACGGCTACGAGCAGTACTTC.

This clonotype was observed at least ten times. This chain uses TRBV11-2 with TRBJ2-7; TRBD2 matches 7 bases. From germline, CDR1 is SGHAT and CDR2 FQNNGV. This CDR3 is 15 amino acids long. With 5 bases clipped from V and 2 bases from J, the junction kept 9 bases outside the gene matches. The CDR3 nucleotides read TGTGCCAGCAGCATTACCAGCGGGGCGCCCTACGAGCAGTACTTC. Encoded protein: CASSITSGAPYEQYF.

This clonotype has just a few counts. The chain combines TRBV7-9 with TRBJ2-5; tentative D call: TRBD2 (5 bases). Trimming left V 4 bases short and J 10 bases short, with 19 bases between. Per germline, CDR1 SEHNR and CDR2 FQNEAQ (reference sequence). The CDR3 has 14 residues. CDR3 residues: CASSSPPGLGDQYF. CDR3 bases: TGTGCCAGCAGCTCCCCCCCGGGCCTCGGGGACCAGTACTTC.